The clone carrying this T cell receptor beta chain was seen once. Germline V CDR1 and CDR2: SGHTA, FQGNSA. With 2 bases clipped from V and 6 bases from J, the junction kept 16 bases outside the gene matches. CDR3 length equals 19 residues. The sample originates from a study of cytomegalovirus exposure and HLA in healthy donors. It was with 60 Vbeta and 13 Jbeta primers that the PCR ran. The protocol was immunoSEQ multiplex PCR, while the TCRdb copy is restricted to in-frame clones and leaves out a portion. The sample shows some 200,000 clones, 62% of them seen only once. The specimen was PBMCs. The receptor's source is a middle-aged man in good health and CMV-seronegative. The gene calls are TRBV7-2 and TRBJ1-5; 10 positions agree with TRBD1. This CDR3 reads CASSLYSGTGERRGQPQHF. The DNA for the CDR3 is TGTGCCAGCAGCTTATATTCGGGGACAGGGGAACGACGGGGTCAGCCCCAGCATTTT.